These T cell receptor beta chains were read from a single sample in a study of blood T cells in healthy people across ages. TCRdb reanalysed the 5' RACE reads using MiXCR and keeps one entry per CDR3 protein. The table records more than 1 million distinct CDR3 sequences, 40% to 45% of them present only once. The sequencing sample was made of blood. These receptor sequences come from a woman aged 55-70 years in good health. CDR3s include the opening cysteine and the closing phenylalanine or tryptophan. The D gene is left open where the match is weak. Only some rows state a clone size, as once, few, many or a class for expanded clones.

NA	TRBV20-1	TRBJ1-4	once	CSARRGIKTNEKLFF	TGCAGTGCCCGCCGGGGGATAAAAACTAATGAAAAACTGTTTTTT
NA	TRBV29-1	TRBJ2-3	many	CSVQPSTDTQYF	TGCAGCGTGCAGCCCTCCACAGATACGCAGTATTTT
NA	TRBV7-3	TRBJ2-1	NA	CASSLTSGGAYEQFF	TGTGCCAGCAGCTTAACGTCAGGCGGAGCCTACGAGCAGTTCTTC
TRBD1	TRBV28	TRBJ2-7	few	CASSTSRTGFDEQYF	TGTGCCAGCAGTACTTCTAGGACAGGGTTTGACGAGCAGTACTTC
NA	TRBV27	TRBJ2-1	NA	CASSLRGQETQFF	TGTGCCAGCAGTTTGCGGGGGCAAGAGACCCAGTTCTTC
NA	TRBV2	TRBJ2-4	NA	CASGGAQAVIQYF	TGTGCCAGCGGGGGGGCGCAGGCTGTCATTCAGTACTTC
NA	TRBV20-1	TRBJ2-1	NA	CSAKPGLHQETQFF	TGCAGTGCCAAACCGGGACTGCATCAAGAGACCCAGTTCTTC
NA	TRBV20-1	TRBJ2-1	few	CSAPSFAGSVHNEQFF	TGCAGTGCCCCTAGCTTCGCGGGATCAGTCCACAATGAGCAGTTCTTC
TRBD1	TRBV29-1	TRBJ2-5	few	CSVAAGTGSGETQYF	TGCAGCGTTGCAGCCGGGACAGGGTCAGGGGAGACCCAGTACTTC
TRBD2	TRBV6-2/TRBV6-3	TRBJ2-1	NA	CASRAFVTSDYNEQFF	TGTGCCAGCAGGGCGTTTGTGACTAGCGACTACAATGAGCAGTTCTTC
NA	TRBV12-5	TRBJ2-1	NA	CASGSGRGFRSGDEQFF	TGTGCTAGTGGTAGCGGACGGGGTTTCAGGTCCGGCGATGAGCAGTTCTTC
NA	TRBV5-1	TRBJ1-1	NA	CASSLGYRGAGTEAFF	TGCGCCAGCAGCTTGGGATATCGGGGGGCAGGCACTGAAGCTTTCTTT
NA	TRBV29-1	TRBJ1-6	NA	CSAQPTSGPLHF	TGCAGTGCGCAGCCTACGTCAGGACCCCTCCACTTT
NA	TRBV7-9	TRBJ1-2	NA	CASSPRGFNYGYTF	TGTGCCAGCAGCCCAAGGGGATTTAACTATGGCTACACCTTC
NA	TRBV20-1	TRBJ1-4	NA	CSAQESVTNEKLFF	TGCAGTGCTCAGGAGAGTGTCACTAATGAAAAACTGTTTTTT
NA	TRBV25-1	TRBJ2-1	NA	CASSEQGGGNEQFF	TGTGCCAGCAGTGAACAGGGGGGAGGCAATGAGCAGTTCTTC
TRBD2	TRBV6-5	TRBJ2-3	NA	CASSMSSGIPDTQYF	TGTGCCAGTTCGATGTCTAGCGGGATCCCAGATACGCAGTATTTT
TRBD2	TRBV20-1	TRBJ2-1	few	CSARDPRAGGNEQFF	TGCAGTGCTAGAGATCCCCGAGCGGGAGGAAATGAGCAGTTCTTC
TRBD2	TRBV4-2	TRBJ2-1	few	CASSQEGASGNEQFF	TGTGCCAGCAGCCAAGAAGGGGCTAGCGGCAATGAGCAGTTCTTC
NA	TRBV30	TRBJ2-1	NA	CAWGPLGGSDNEQFF	TGTGCCTGGGGCCCTTTAGGCGGGTCGGACAATGAGCAGTTCTTC
NA	TRBV25-1	TRBJ2-5	NA	CASSEYGGYNEQYF	TGTGCCAGCAGTGAATATGGGGGATACAATGAGCAGTACTTC
TRBD1	TRBV7-2	TRBJ2-3	NA	CASSNRDRGRVTDTQYF	TGTGCCAGCAGCAACCGAGACAGGGGGCGCGTCACAGATACGCAGTATTTT
NA	TRBV7-2	TRBJ2-7	NA	CASSLGIAREQCF	TGTGCCAGCAGCCTGGGAATAGCCCGCGAGCAGTGCTTC
NA	TRBV12-3/TRBV12-4	TRBJ1-2	NA	CASSYGQHFYGYTF	TGTGCCAGCAGTTACGGACAGCACTTCTATGGCTACACCTTC
NA	TRBV15	TRBJ1-1	NA	CATSRDVGQLNTEAFF	TGTGCCACCAGCAGAGATGTCGGCCAGTTGAACACTGAAGCTTTCTTT
NA	TRBV27	TRBJ1-1	NA	CASSVSMDSSAFF	TGTGCCAGCAGTGTATCGATGGACTCGTCAGCTTTCTTT
NA	TRBV24-1	TRBJ2-3	NA	CATSHGKGDTQYF	TGTGCCACCAGTCACGGAAAGGGGGATACGCAGTATTTT
NA	TRBV3-1	TRBJ1-2	few	CASSQVETRSNYGYTF	TGTGCCAGCAGCCAAGTAGAGACTAGGAGCAACTATGGCTACACCTTC
NA	TRBV4-1	TRBJ2-7	few	CASSQYSTTYEQYF	TGCGCCAGCAGCCAATATTCTACTACCTACGAGCAGTACTTC
TRBD1	TRBV30	TRBJ1-2	NA	CAWTTGSYGYTF	TGTGCCTGGACGACAGGGAGCTATGGCTACACCTTC
TRBD1	TRBV20-1	TRBJ2-1	NA	CSARAPGQAGHNEQFF	TGCAGTGCTAGAGCCCCCGGACAGGCAGGACACAATGAGCAGTTCTTC
TRBD2	TRBV10-3	TRBJ2-1	NA	CAATQTIAGAADNEQFF	TGTGCCGCCACCCAAACTATAGCGGGAGCCGCAGACAATGAGCAGTTCTTC
NA	TRBV24-1	TRBJ2-7	NA	CATSVGLGEQYF	TGTGCCACCAGTGTTGGGCTCGGCGAGCAGTACTTC
TRBD1	TRBV9	TRBJ2-1	NA	CASSVGQGAHEQFF	TGTGCCAGCAGCGTAGGGCAGGGGGCCCATGAGCAGTTCTTC
TRBD1	TRBV6-5	TRBJ1-2	many	CASSYSGQGAGGYTF	TGTGCCAGCAGTTACTCGGGACAGGGGGCAGGTGGCTACACCTTC
TRBD2	TRBV6-2/TRBV6-3	TRBJ2-1	NA	CASSYDGSGRSYNEQFF	TGTGCCAGCAGTTACGATGGTAGCGGGAGGTCTTACAATGAGCAGTTCTTC
NA	TRBV7-9	TRBJ2-1	NA	CASSGTGTVYNEQFF	TGTGCCAGCAGCGGGACTGGGACAGTCTACAATGAGCAGTTCTTC
TRBD1	TRBV7-9	TRBJ2-1	NA	CASSADRDSYNEQFF	TGTGCCAGCAGCGCGGACAGGGACTCCTACAATGAGCAGTTCTTC
TRBD2	TRBV20-1	TRBJ2-3	few	CSALGLAGNTDTQYF	TGCAGTGCCCTCGGACTAGCGGGCAACACAGATACGCAGTATTTT
TRBD2	TRBV7-3	TRBJ2-3	NA	CASSKATSGSQTDTQYF	TGTGCCAGCAGCAAAGCCACTAGCGGGAGTCAGACAGATACGCAGTATTTT
NA	TRBV11-2	TRBJ2-3	NA	CASSPFDIYSTDTQYF	TGTGCCAGCAGCCCTTTTGACATCTATAGCACAGATACGCAGTATTTT
NA	TRBV4-1	TRBJ2-1	NA	CASSQENEFPGLNEQFF	TGCGCCAGCAGCCAAGAAAATGAGTTCCCGGGCCTAAATGAGCAGTTCTTC
NA	TRBV20-1	TRBJ2-3	few	CSARDNPPTDTQYF	TGCAGTGCTAGAGATAACCCTCCCACAGATACGCAGTATTTT
TRBD2	TRBV7-2	TRBJ2-7	NA	CASSVAGGDEQYF	TGTGCCAGCAGCGTAGCGGGAGGGGACGAGCAGTACTTC
TRBD2	TRBV2	TRBJ2-7	NA	CASSEFSSTSGRGRYEQYF	TGTGCCAGCAGTGAATTCTCCTCGACTAGCGGGAGGGGACGGTACGAGCAGTACTTC
TRBD1	TRBV7-9	TRBJ2-7	NA	CASSPGQANFYEQYF	TGTGCCAGCAGCCCGGGACAGGCAAACTTCTACGAGCAGTACTTC
TRBD1	TRBV7-9	TRBJ2-5	NA	CASSYGQGVQETQYF	TGTGCCAGCAGTTACGGACAGGGAGTGCAAGAGACCCAGTACTTC
TRBD2	TRBV6-2/TRBV6-3	TRBJ2-7	NA	CASSYRTSGRYEQYF	TGTGCCAGCAGTTACCGGACTAGCGGGAGGTACGAGCAGTACTTC
NA	TRBV6-1	TRBJ2-5	NA	CASSASQETQYF	TGTGCCAGCAGTGCCAGCCAAGAGACCCAGTACTTC
NA	TRBV3-1	TRBJ2-7	NA	CASSQGPGRYEQYF	TGTGCCAGCAGCCAAGGGCCTGGACGATACGAGCAGTACTTC
NA	TRBV7-6	TRBJ1-5	few	CASSLEVGGPNSNQPQHF	TGTGCCAGCAGCTTAGAGGTGGGGGGGCCTAATAGCAATCAGCCCCAGCATTTT
TRBD2	TRBV29-1	TRBJ2-3	NA	CSVDPTSGRADTQYF	TGCAGCGTTGACCCGACTAGCGGGAGAGCAGATACGCAGTATTTT
NA	TRBV7-9	TRBJ2-3	NA	CASSPKPVPGSSDTQYF	TGTGCCAGCAGCCCAAAGCCTGTTCCCGGGAGTTCGGATACGCAGTATTTT
TRBD2	TRBV4-1	TRBJ2-7	few	CASSQIPSGGGSYEQYF	TGCGCCAGCAGCCAAATCCCCAGCGGGGGGGGCTCCTACGAGCAGTACTTC
TRBD2	TRBV20-1	TRBJ2-5	NA	CSATGGSVKETQETQYF	TGCAGTGCTACGGGGGGGTCGGTAAAGGAGACCCAAGAGACCCAGTACTTC
NA	TRBV12-3/TRBV12-4	TRBJ2-1	NA	CASSFFRGLYNEQFF	TGTGCCAGCAGTTTCTTTAGGGGTTTGTACAATGAGCAGTTCTTC
TRBD1	TRBV12-3/TRBV12-4	TRBJ1-1	NA	CASSQGQGVAEAFF	TGTGCCAGCAGTCAAGGACAGGGCGTCGCTGAAGCTTTCTTT